These 24 T cell receptor beta chains were sequenced from one sample in a study of beta chain features in type 1 diabetes. As every portion of the isolated RNA was reverse transcribed, the sequencing read expressed TCRB transcripts. Sequencing was performed with immunoSEQ multiplex PCR; in TCRdb, only in-frame clones are kept and a portion is missing. The profile covers about 150,000 clones, with 8.1% appearing a single time and about 0.6% taken by the ten largest. The sample was central memory CD4+ T cells from blood. The receptors derive from a man between 18 and 35 years old in good health.

This clone appeared a few times. The same CDR3 arises from other DNA sequences in this sample as well. The rearrangement links TRBV5-6 to TRBJ1-1; 8 bases line up with TRBD1. The CDR3 has 14 amino acids. The germline CDR1 and CDR2 sequences are SGHDT and YYEEEE. J gave up 0 bases and V 4 bases, and 2 bases lay outside the gene matches. CDR3 sequence (DNA): TGTGCCAGCAGCCTGGGACAGGTGAACACTGAAGCTTTCTTT. Its translation: CASSLGQVNTEAFF.

This clone has a single count. J is TRBJ1-2 and V is TRBV5-4; perhaps TRBD1 as D (6 bases). V shed 3 bases and J shed 7 bases, with 19 bases lying between them. This CDR3 region has 15 residues. Germline V gene sequence: CDR1 SGHNT, CDR2 YYREEE (reference sequence). CDR3 DNA sequence: TGTGCCAGCAGCTCAAACCGGGGGGCGCTGGGTGGCTACACCTTC. This translates into CASSSNRGALGGYTF.

This clone appeared a few times. For the CDR3, the DNA is TGTGCCAGCAGCTTAACTAGCGGGGGTCACAATGAGCAGTTCTTC. Encoded protein: CASSLTSGGHNEQFF. This chain connects TRBV7-3 to TRBJ2-1; 9 bases align to TRBD2. V was clipped by 0 bases and J by 5 bases; unmatched bases: 2. CDR1 and CDR2 (germline): SGHTA, FQGTGA. This CDR3 spans 15 amino acids.

This clone turned up a few times. This chain uses TRBV5-1 with TRBJ1-6; no clear D. This CDR3 region has 14 residues. The V gene's germline CDR1 is SGHRS and CDR2 YFSETQ. V gave up 4 bases and J gave up 7 bases, with 12 bases separating them. The CDR3 region has the DNA TGCGCCAGCAGCCGGAGGACGGAAAATTCACCCCTCCACTTT. It codes for CASSRRTENSPLHF.

The V and J genes are TRBV9 and TRBJ1-5; D remains unclear. The germline V gene has CDR1 SGDLS and CDR2 YYNGEE. The CDR3 runs to 14 residues. V lost 4 bases, J lost 1 base, and 9 bases lay in between. The CDR3: CASSTQESNQPQHF. The CDR3 nucleotides are TGTGCCAGCAGCACCCAGGAAAGCAATCAGCCCCAGCATTTT.

V and J are TRBV18 and TRBJ1-2, with D possibly matching TRBD1 (5 bases). The V gene's germline CDR1 is KGHSH and CDR2 LQKENI. CDR3 size: 15 residues. V lost 3 bases, J lost 5 bases, and 16 bases lay in between. The CDR3 sequence is CASSPPHVGGYGYTF. CDR3 coding DNA: TGTGCCAGCTCACCGCCCCATGTGGGGGGATATGGCTACACCTTC.

This clone was counted a few times. The genes are TRBV11-2 and TRBJ2-7; 7 bases fit TRBD1. Germline trimming cut 4 bases from V and 3 bases from J; bases unmatched to any gene: 6. Germline V lookup: CDR1 SGHAT, CDR2 FQNNGV. The CDR3 contains 14 residues. The CDR3: CASSSGTGVYEQYF. CDR3 bases: TGTGCCAGCAGCTCAGGTACAGGGGTCTACGAGCAGTACTTC. The full variable domain, in which reference TRBV11-2 and TRBJ2-7 provide the parts outside the CDR3, is EAGVAQSPRYKIIEKRQSVAFWCNPISGHATLYWYQQILGQGPKLLIQFQNNGVVDDSQLPKDRFSAERLKGVDSTLKIQPAKLEDSAVYLCASSSGTGVYEQYFGPGTRLTVT.

The chain couples TRBV7-9 to TRBJ1-2; D is ambiguous. With 0 bases removed from V and 3 bases from J, the gap between germline ends came to 14 bases. Per germline, CDR1 SEHNR and CDR2 FQNEAQ (reference sequence). The CDR3 is 16 residues long. CDR3 DNA: TGTGCCAGCAGCTTAGCGCTGGGAGGATCTGACTATGGCTACACCTTC. This sequence encodes CASSLALGGSDYGYTF.

The rearrangement uses TRBV4-1 and TRBJ2-3, with TRBD1 matching 9 bases. Germline lookup yields CDR1 MGHRA and CDR2 YSYEKL. The CDR3 contains 16 residues. V dropped 7 bases and J dropped 7; count of bases not matched to a gene: 15. The CDR3 region has the DNA TGCGCCAGCAAATTCTCCCCCGGGACAGGGATATATACGCAGTATTTT. Encoded protein: CASKFSPGTGIYTQYF.

The V gene is TRBV15, the J gene TRBJ2-1, with 14 nucleotides matching TRBD2. Germline CDR1 is LNHNV and CDR2 is YYDKDF (reference sequence). This CDR3 spans 19 amino acids. The V gene end was trimmed by 8 bases and the J gene end by 0 bases; junction bases not matched to a gene: 12. The CDR3 reads CATAGTSGRTRSSYNEQFF. CDR3 coding DNA: TGTGCCACCGCAGGGACTAGCGGGAGAACAAGGAGCTCCTACAATGAGCAGTTCTTC.

This clone was picked up a small number of times. V and J are TRBV18 and TRBJ2-2, with 7 bases matching TRBD1. The V gene end was trimmed by 6 bases and the J gene end by 4 bases; junction bases not matched to a gene: 8. The CDR3 spans 15 residues. CDR1 is KGHSH, CDR2 LQKENI, per germline. The CDR3 DNA is TGTGCCAGCTCGGAACGACAGGGAAGCACCGGGGAGCTGTTTTTT. It codes for CASSERQGSTGELFF.

The chain has TRBV7-2 and TRBJ2-1, with 10 nucleotides matching TRBD2. The CDR3 runs to 18 residues. CDR1 is SGHTA, CDR2 FQGNSA, per germline. Trimming removed 8 bases from V and 8 bases from J; junction bases left unmatched: 21. DNA for the CDR3: TGTGCCAGCGGACTGCAGGTATCGACTAGCGGGCTTTGGGATGAGCAGTTCTTC. It codes for CASGLQVSTSGLWDEQFF.

This clone has more than one count but fewer than ten. The chain recombines TRBV2 with TRBJ2-7; 12 bases agree with TRBD1. The CDR3 spans 15 residues. The trim removed 3 bases at V and 5 bases at J, leaving 5 bases unmatched. Germline V CDR1 and CDR2: SNHLY, FYNNEI. For the CDR3, the DNA is TGTGCCAGCAGTGATCTTGGGACAGGGGGCCACGAGCAGTACTTC. Protein product: CASSDLGTGGHEQYF.

This chain joins TRBV5-6 and TRBJ2-7; 9 bases are a match to TRBD1. V was clipped by 7 bases and J by 3 bases; unmatched bases: 8. Germline-derived CDR1 and CDR2 are SGHDT and YYEEEE. The CDR3 totals 14 residues. The CDR3 loop is CASRRQGGSYEQYF. The CDR3 DNA reads TGTGCCAGCCGCCGACAGGGGGGGAGCTACGAGCAGTACTTC. The variable domain in full, completed from reference TRBV5-6 and TRBJ2-7, reads DAGVTQSPTHLIKTRGQQVTLRCSPKSGHDTVSWYQQALGQGPQFIFQYYEEEERQRGNFPDRFSGHQFPNYSSELNVNALLLGDSALYLCASRRQGGSYEQYFGPGTRLTVT.

The genes are TRBV4-3 and TRBJ2-7, with D hard to call. Germline loops: CDR1 LGHNA, CDR2 YSLEER. The CDR3 loop spans 15 amino acids. V was pared by 4 bases and J by 2 bases, with 15 bases between. The CDR3 loop reads CASSLQSGATYEQYF. The CDR3 bases are TGCGCCAGCAGCCTCCAAAGTGGAGCCACCTACGAGCAGTACTTC.

The sample holds a few counts of this clone. The chain carries TRBV5-4 and TRBJ2-3, with D possibly TRBD2 on 6 matching bases. Trimming took 4 bases from V and 3 from J, leaving 15 bases between them. The germline CDR1 and CDR2 sequences are SGHNT and YYREEE (reference sequence). CDR3 length: 15 residues. CDR3 sequence reads: CASSPEGTETDTQYF. The CDR3 region has the DNA TGTGCCAGCAGCCCGGAGGGGACTGAGACAGATACGCAGTATTTT.

The chain recombines TRBV27 with TRBJ1-5, with 8 bases lining up with TRBD1. V shed 3 bases and J 6 bases; nucleotides not matched to a gene: 7. Germline-derived CDR1 and CDR2 are MNHEY and SMNVEV (reference sequence). This CDR3 comprises 15 residues. The DNA of the CDR3 is TGTGCCAGCAGTTTGCAGGGGGCGCTTGTTCAGCCCCAGCATTTT. Amino acids: CASSLQGALVQPQHF.

The chain links TRBV5-1 to TRBJ2-5; 8 nucleotides match TRBD1. Germline trimming cut 4 bases from V and 0 bases from J; bases unmatched to any gene: 5. The CDR3 extends over 15 amino acids. Germline lookup yields CDR1 SGHRS and CDR2 YFSETQ. CDR3 DNA sequence: TGCGCCAGCAGCCTGACAGGGGCCTACCAAGAGACCCAGTACTTC. It encodes CASSLTGAYQETQYF. Looking up the rest from reference TRBV5-1 and TRBJ2-5 gives the full variable domain: KAGVTQTPRYLIKTRGQQVTLSCSPISGHRSVSWYQQTPGQGLQFLFEYFSETQRNKGNFPGRFSGRQFSNSRSEMNVSTLELGDSALYLCASSLTGAYQETQYFGPGTRLLVL.

There are a few counts of this clone. The chain recombines TRBV25-1 with TRBJ2-1; 12 bases agree with TRBD2. V was clipped by 4 bases and J by 8 bases; unmatched bases: 9. Germline CDR1 reads MGHDK; CDR2 reads SYGVNS. The CDR3 length is 16 residues. Written as DNA, the CDR3 is TGTGCCAGCAGTGCCCTTCGACTAGCGGGGGCCGATGAGCAGTTCTTC. This translates into CASSALRLAGADEQFF.

This clone was recorded a few times. The V call is TRBV28, the J call TRBJ1-2; a possible D gene is TRBD1 (6 bases). CDR3 size: 14 residues. Per the germline V gene, CDR1 is MDHEN and CDR2 is SYDVKM. V was shortened by 5 bases and J by 0 bases, with 10 bases between the two germline ends. CDR3 sequence (DNA): TGTGCCAGCAGTGAAGGACAGACTAACTATGGCTACACCTTC. Amino acid sequence: CASSEGQTNYGYTF.

This clone occurred many times. The chain uses TRBV30 and TRBJ2-7; D ambiguous. Trimming took off 2 bases at V and 0 bases at J, with 11 bases between the two ends. Per the germline V gene, CDR1 is GTSNPN and CDR2 is SVGIG (reference sequence). This CDR3 is built from 14 residues. CDR3 bases: TGTGCCTGGAGTCCAGGTTCCGTCTCCTACGAGCAGTACTTC. This codes for CAWSPGSVSYEQYF.

The chain links TRBV6-5 to TRBJ1-3; TRBD1 is a possible D gene (5 bases). Germline V gene lookup returns CDR1 MNHEY and CDR2 SVGAGI. The CDR3 consists of 15 residues. V was cut by 5 bases and J by 0 bases, with 11 bases left in between. The CDR3 DNA follows: TGTGCCAGCAGTAAACAGGCTAGCTCTGGAAACACCATATATTTT. As protein: CASSKQASSGNTIYF.

The sample holds a few counts of this clone. Within the sample, other DNA sequences also encode this same CDR3. This sequence joins TRBV29-1 and TRBJ2-3, with 9 nucleotides matching TRBD1. The J segment lost 1 base and the V segment lost 5 bases, leaving 1 base of the junction unmatched. The CDR3 loop spans 13 amino acids. Germline CDR1 and CDR2: SQVTM and ANQGSEA. The DNA for the CDR3 is TGCAGCGTTCGACAGGGGGGCACAGATACGCAGTATTTT. This sequence encodes CSVRQGGTDTQYF.

The V call is TRBV11-1, the J call TRBJ2-5, with D uncertain. Trimming pared 4 bases from V and 5 bases from J, leaving 14 bases between. CDR1 is SGHAT and CDR2 is FQDESV in the germline V gene (reference sequence). CDR3 length: 14 amino acids. DNA for the CDR3: TGTGCCAGCAGCTCCGGTCCTCTCCCCGAGACCCAGTACTTC. Translated, it gives CASSSGPLPETQYF.